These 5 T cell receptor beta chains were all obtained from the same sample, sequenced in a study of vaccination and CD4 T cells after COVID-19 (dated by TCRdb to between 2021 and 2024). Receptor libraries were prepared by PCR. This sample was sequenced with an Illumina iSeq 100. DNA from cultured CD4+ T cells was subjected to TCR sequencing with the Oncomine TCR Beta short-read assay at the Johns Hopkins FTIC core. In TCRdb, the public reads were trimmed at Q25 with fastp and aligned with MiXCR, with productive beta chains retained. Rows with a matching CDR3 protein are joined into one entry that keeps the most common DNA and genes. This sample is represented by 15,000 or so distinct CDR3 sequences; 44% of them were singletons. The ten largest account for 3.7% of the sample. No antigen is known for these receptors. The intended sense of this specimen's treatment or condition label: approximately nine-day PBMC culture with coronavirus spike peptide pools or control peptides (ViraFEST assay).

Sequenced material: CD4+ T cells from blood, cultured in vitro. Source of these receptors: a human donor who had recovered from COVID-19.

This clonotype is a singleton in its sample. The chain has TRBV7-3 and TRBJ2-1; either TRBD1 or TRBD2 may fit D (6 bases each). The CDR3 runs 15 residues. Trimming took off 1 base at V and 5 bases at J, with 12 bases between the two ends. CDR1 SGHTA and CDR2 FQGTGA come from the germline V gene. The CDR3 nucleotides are TGTGCCAGCAGCTTAATGCCGGGGGCGAACAATGAGCAGTTCTTC. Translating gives CASSLMPGANNEQFF.

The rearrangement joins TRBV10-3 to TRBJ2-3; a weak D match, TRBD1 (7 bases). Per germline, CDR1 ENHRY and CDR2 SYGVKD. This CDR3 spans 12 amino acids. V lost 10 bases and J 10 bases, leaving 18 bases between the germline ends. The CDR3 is CATRGAGDPQYF. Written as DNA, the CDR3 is TGTGCCACCAGGGGGGCAGGTGACCCGCAGTATTTT.

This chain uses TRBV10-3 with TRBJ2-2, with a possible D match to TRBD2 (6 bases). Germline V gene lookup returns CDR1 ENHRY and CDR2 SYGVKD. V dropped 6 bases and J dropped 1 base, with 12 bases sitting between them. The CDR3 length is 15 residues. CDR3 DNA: TGTGCCATCAGCGGGACGGGAGAGAACACCGGGGAGCTGTTTTTT. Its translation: CAISGTGENTGELFF.

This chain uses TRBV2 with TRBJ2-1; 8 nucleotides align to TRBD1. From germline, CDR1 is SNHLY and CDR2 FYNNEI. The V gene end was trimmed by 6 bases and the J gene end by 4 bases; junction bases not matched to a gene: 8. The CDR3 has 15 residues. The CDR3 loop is CASRRGTGTYNEQFF. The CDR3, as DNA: TGTGCCAGCAGGAGGGGGACAGGAACTTACAATGAGCAGTTCTTC.

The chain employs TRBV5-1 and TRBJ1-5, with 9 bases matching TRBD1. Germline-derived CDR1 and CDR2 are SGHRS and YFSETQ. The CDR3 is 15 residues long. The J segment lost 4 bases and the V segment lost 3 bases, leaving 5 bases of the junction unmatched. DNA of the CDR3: TGCGCCAGCAGCTCCGACGGACAGGGGAATCAGCCCCAGCATTTT. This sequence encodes CASSSDGQGNQPQHF. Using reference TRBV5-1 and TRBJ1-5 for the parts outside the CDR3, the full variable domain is KAGVTQTPRYLIKTRGQQVTLSCSPISGHRSVSWYQQTPGQGLQFLFEYFSETQRNKGNFPGRFSGRQFSNSRSEMNVSTLELGDSALYLCASSSDGQGNQPQHFGDGTRLSIL.